Sequencing of this TCR beta chain was carried out in a study of beta chain features in type 1 diabetes. Trimming stripped 8 bases from V and 1 base from J, with 14 bases between. This CDR3 is 14 amino acids long. Germline V gene lookup returns CDR1 SNHLY and CDR2 FYNNEI. The sequenced template was cDNA made from the entire isolated RNA. Generated by immunoSEQ multiplex PCR, the TCRdb table keeps only in-frame clones and is missing some. The sample records 620,000 or so clones, around 15% being singletons. This receptor was identified in a man aged 18 to 30 in good health. Sequences were obtained from naive CD4+ T cells from blood. The chain couples TRBV2 to TRBJ2-5; perhaps TRBD2 as D (5 bases). CDR3 coding DNA: TGTGCCAGCGAGGTGGTAGCGTTCCAAGAGACCCAGTACTTC. Translated: CASEVVAFQETQYF.